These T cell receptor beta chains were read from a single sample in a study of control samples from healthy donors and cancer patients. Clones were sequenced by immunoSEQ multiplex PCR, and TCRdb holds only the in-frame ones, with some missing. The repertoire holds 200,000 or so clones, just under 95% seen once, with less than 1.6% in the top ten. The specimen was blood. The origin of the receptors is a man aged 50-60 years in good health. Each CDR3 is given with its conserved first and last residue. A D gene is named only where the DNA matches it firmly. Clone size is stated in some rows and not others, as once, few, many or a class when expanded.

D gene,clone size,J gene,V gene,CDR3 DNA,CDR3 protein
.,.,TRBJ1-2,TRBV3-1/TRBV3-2,TGTGCCAGCAGCCAAGATGGGGCGAGATCCTATGGCTACACCTTC,CASSQDGARSYGYTF
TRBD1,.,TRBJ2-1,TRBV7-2,TGTGCCAGCAGGTACAGGGGGTATGATGAGCAGTTCTTC,CASRYRGYDEQFF
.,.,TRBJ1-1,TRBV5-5,TGTGCCAGCAGTACACAGCAGAACACTGAAGCTTTCTTT,CASSTQQNTEAFF
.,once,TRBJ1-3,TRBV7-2,TGTGCCAGCAGCTACGGACCGAGGAACACCATATATTTT,CASSYGPRNTIYF
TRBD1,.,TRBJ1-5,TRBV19,TGTGCCAGTACCAGGGACAGGGATTATAGCAATCAGCCCCAGCATTTT,CASTRDRDYSNQPQHF
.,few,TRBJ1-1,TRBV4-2,TGTGCCAGCAGCCATCCCGGGGCGAACACTGAAGCTTTCTTT,CASSHPGANTEAFF
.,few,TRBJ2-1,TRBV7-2,TGTGCCAGCAGCAAGGGACAACGAGACTCCTACAATGAGCAGTTCTTC,CASSKGQRDSYNEQFF
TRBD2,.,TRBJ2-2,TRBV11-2,TGTGCCAGCAGCTTATTAGCGGGGGGAGACACCGGGGAGCTGTTTTTT,CASSLLAGGDTGELFF
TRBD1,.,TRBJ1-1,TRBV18,TGTGCCAGCTCACCGATTACAGGGGAAACTGAAGCTTTCTTT,CASSPITGETEAFF
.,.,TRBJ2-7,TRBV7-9,TGTGCCAGCGGAGAGTCCGGGGGTCCCTACGAGCAGTACTTC,CASGESGGPYEQYF
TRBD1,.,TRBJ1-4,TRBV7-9,TGTGCCAGCAGCCCGGGACAGGGGCATGAAAAACTGTTTTTT,CASSPGQGHEKLFF
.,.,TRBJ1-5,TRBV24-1,TGTGCCACCGCACGGGAGGGTGACAATCAGCCCCAGCATTTT,CATAREGDNQPQHF
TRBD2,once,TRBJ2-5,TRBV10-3,TGTGCCATCGCTTCCGCGGGGGGGCAAGAGACCCAGTACTTC,CAIASAGGQETQYF
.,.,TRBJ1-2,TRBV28,TGTGCCAGCAGTCCCAATTATGAGTCCTATGGCTACACCTTC,CASSPNYESYGYTF
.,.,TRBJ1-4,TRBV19,TGTGCCAGTAGTGAACGGACGGGCAATAATGAAAAACTGTTTTTT,CASSERTGNNEKLFF
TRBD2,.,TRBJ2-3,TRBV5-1,TGCGCCAGCAGCACCCCCCTAGCGGGGGGTAACACAGATACGCAGTATTTT,CASSTPLAGGNTDTQYF